This is a list of T cell receptor beta chains from one sample in a study of blood T cells in healthy people across ages. MiXCR, run by TCRdb on the 5' RACE reads, gives a single entry per CDR3 protein. The sample has 1.8 million or so distinct CDR3 sequences; approximately 39% are singletons. What was sequenced was blood. Receptor source: a human donor in good health. Both conserved end residues are part of each CDR3. D genes are given only for firm matches. Expanded clones get a size class; other rows say once, few or many, or leave the size out.

J gene: TRBJ2-7; V gene: TRBV3-1; D gene: -; clone size: -; CDR3 DNA: TGTGCCAGCAGCCGGCTGGGTTCCTACGAGCAGTACTTC; CDR3 protein: CASSRLGSYEQYF
J gene: TRBJ2-1; V gene: TRBV7-9; D gene: TRBD2; clone size: -; CDR3 DNA: TGTGCCAGCAGCGCGGGACTAGCGGGGATGGATGAGCAGTTCTTC; CDR3 protein: CASSAGLAGMDEQFF
J gene: TRBJ2-7; V gene: TRBV20-1; D gene: -; clone size: -; CDR3 DNA: TGCAGTGCTAGAGATCGGCTTGCAGGGGCCGAGCAGTACTTC; CDR3 protein: CSARDRLAGAEQYF
J gene: TRBJ1-2; V gene: TRBV27; D gene: TRBD1; clone size: few; CDR3 DNA: TGTGCCAGCAGCTCAGAAGGGGGCGCTTATGGCTACACCTTC; CDR3 protein: CASSSEGGAYGYTF
J gene: TRBJ1-1; V gene: TRBV3-1; D gene: TRBD1; clone size: -; CDR3 DNA: TGTGCCAGCAGCCGGGACAGAGGGCTCGTGAACACTGAAGCTTTCTTT; CDR3 protein: CASSRDRGLVNTEAFF
J gene: TRBJ2-7; V gene: TRBV5-8; D gene: TRBD1; clone size: few; CDR3 DNA: TGTGCCAGCAACCGAAGGACAGGGGACACCTACGAGCAGTACTTC; CDR3 protein: CASNRRTGDTYEQYF
J gene: TRBJ2-3; V gene: TRBV4-3; D gene: -; clone size: many; CDR3 DNA: TGCGCCAGCAGCCAAGATAGTATAGATACGCAGTATTTT; CDR3 protein: CASSQDSIDTQYF
J gene: TRBJ2-5; V gene: TRBV2; D gene: TRBD1; clone size: few; CDR3 DNA: TGTGCCAGCAGGAACCGGGACAGCGGAGAGACCCAGTACTTC; CDR3 protein: CASRNRDSGETQYF
J gene: TRBJ2-3; V gene: TRBV20-1; D gene: -; clone size: few; CDR3 DNA: TGCAGTGTCCGATGGGAGTATGGGTCAGATACGCAGTATTTT; CDR3 protein: CSVRWEYGSDTQYF
J gene: TRBJ2-5; V gene: TRBV7-2; D gene: -; clone size: -; CDR3 DNA: TGCGCCAGCAGCTTGGCGCATCAAGAGACCCAGTACTTC; CDR3 protein: CASSLAHQETQYF
J gene: TRBJ2-3; V gene: TRBV20-1; D gene: -; clone size: -; CDR3 DNA: TGCAGTGCTAGAGATTGGAGGGGGGGTGGATCAGATACGCGGTATTTT; CDR3 protein: CSARDWRGGGSDTRYF
J gene: TRBJ2-3; V gene: TRBV7-8; D gene: -; clone size: -; CDR3 DNA: TGTGCCAGCAGCTTAGTTTACAGTACACTTAGCACAGATACGCAGTATTTT; CDR3 protein: CASSLVYSTLSTDTQYF
J gene: TRBJ2-5; V gene: TRBV29-1; D gene: -; clone size: -; CDR3 DNA: TGCAGCGTTAGAACAACAGGACAAGAGACCCAGTACTTC; CDR3 protein: CSVRTTGQETQYF
J gene: TRBJ2-7; V gene: TRBV6-2/TRBV6-3; D gene: TRBD1; clone size: few; CDR3 DNA: TGTGCCAGCAGTTCCCGGGACAGGTCCTTCGAGCAGTACTTC; CDR3 protein: CASSSRDRSFEQYF
J gene: TRBJ2-1; V gene: TRBV20-1; D gene: TRBD1; clone size: -; CDR3 DNA: TGCAGTGCTAGGACAGGGGGCTCCTACAATGAGCAGTTCTTC; CDR3 protein: CSARTGGSYNEQFF
J gene: TRBJ2-3; V gene: TRBV7-2; D gene: -; clone size: -; CDR3 DNA: TGTGCCAGCAGCTCCAGCGGGACAGGTCGGTGGATGGATACGCAGTATTTT; CDR3 protein: CASSSSGTGRWMDTQYF
J gene: TRBJ2-7; V gene: TRBV20-1; D gene: -; clone size: -; CDR3 DNA: TGCAGTGCTAGACGACGCGAGCAGTACTTC; CDR3 protein: CSARRREQYF
J gene: TRBJ2-7; V gene: TRBV5-1; D gene: TRBD1; clone size: few; CDR3 DNA: TGCGCCAGCCTGCTTAAACCAGACAGGGGCTACGAGCAGTACTTC; CDR3 protein: CASLLKPDRGYEQYF
J gene: TRBJ1-5; V gene: TRBV6-1; D gene: -; clone size: -; CDR3 DNA: TGTGCCAGCAGTGAAGCAACAGTTAACAATCAGCCCCAGCATTTT; CDR3 protein: CASSEATVNNQPQHF
J gene: TRBJ2-1; V gene: TRBV9; D gene: -; clone size: once; CDR3 DNA: TGTGCCAGCAGCGATGTGAATGAGCAGTTCTTC; CDR3 protein: CASSDVNEQFF
J gene: TRBJ1-2; V gene: TRBV20-1; D gene: -; clone size: few; CDR3 DNA: TGCAGTGCTAGAGACTCTACCGGACCTGATGGCTACACCTTC; CDR3 protein: CSARDSTGPDGYTF